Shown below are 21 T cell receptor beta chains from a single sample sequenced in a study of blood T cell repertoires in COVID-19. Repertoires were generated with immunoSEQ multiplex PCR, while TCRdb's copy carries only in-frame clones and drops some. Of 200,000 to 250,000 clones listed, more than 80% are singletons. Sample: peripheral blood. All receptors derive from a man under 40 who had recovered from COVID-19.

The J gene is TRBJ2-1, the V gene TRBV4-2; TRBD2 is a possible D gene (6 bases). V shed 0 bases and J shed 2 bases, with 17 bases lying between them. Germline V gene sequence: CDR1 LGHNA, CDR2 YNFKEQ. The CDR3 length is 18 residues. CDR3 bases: TGTGCCAGCAGCCAAGACATACCTGCTAGCGACCCCTACAATGAGCAGTTCTTC. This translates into CASSQDIPASDPYNEQFF.

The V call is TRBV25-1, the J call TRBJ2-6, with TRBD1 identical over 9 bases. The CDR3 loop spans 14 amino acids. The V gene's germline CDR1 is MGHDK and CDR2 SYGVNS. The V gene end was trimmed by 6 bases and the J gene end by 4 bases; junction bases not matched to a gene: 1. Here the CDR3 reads CASRQGAGANVLTF. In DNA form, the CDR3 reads TGTGCCAGCAGACAGGGGGCGGGGGCCAACGTCCTGACTTTC.

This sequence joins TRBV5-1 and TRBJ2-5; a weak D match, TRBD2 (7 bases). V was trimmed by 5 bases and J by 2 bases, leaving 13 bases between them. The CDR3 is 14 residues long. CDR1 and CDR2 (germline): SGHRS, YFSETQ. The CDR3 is CASSQQGGQETQYF. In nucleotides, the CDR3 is TGCGCCAGCAGTCAACAGGGAGGGCAAGAGACCCAGTACTTC.

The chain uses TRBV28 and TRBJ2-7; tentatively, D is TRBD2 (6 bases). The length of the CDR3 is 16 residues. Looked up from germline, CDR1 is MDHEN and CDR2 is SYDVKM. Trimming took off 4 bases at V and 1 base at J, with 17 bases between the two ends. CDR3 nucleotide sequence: TGTGCCAGCAGTTATTCCGGGACTCGAATGTCCTACGAGCAGTACTTC. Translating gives CASSYSGTRMSYEQYF.

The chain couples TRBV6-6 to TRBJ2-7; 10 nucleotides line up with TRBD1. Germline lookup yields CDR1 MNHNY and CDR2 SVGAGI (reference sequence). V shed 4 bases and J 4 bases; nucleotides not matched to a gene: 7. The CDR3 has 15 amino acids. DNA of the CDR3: TGTGCCAGCAGTTCACCCGGGACAGGGGTTTACGAGCAGTACTTC. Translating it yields CASSSPGTGVYEQYF.

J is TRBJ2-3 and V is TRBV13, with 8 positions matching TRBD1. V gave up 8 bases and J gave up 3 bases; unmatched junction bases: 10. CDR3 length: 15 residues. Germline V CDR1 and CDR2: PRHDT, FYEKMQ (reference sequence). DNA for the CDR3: TGTGCCAGCGGCCCAATCCGGGACAGGACAGATACGCAGTATTTT. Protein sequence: CASGPIRDRTDTQYF.

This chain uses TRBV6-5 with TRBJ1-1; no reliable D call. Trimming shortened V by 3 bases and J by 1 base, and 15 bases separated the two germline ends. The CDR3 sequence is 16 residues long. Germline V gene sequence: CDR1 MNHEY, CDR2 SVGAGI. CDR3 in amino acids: CASSYWNRATNTEAFF. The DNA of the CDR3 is TGTGCCAGCAGTTATTGGAACAGAGCCACGAACACTGAAGCTTTCTTT.

The CDR3 sequence is CASSERKAVYGYTF. DNA for the CDR3: TGTGCCAGCAGTGAAAGAAAGGCGGTGTATGGCTACACCTTC. The chain carries TRBV6-1 and TRBJ1-2; no clear D gene. Trimming stripped 2 bases from V and 5 bases from J, with 12 bases between. The CDR3 length is 14 residues. Germline V gene sequence: CDR1 MNHNS, CDR2 SASEGT.

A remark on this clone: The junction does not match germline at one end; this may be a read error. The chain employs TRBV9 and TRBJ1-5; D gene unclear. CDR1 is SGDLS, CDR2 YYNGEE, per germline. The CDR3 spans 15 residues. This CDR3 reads CASSVDGYSHQPQHF. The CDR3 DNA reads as TGTGCCAGCAGCGTAGATGGATATAGCCATCAGCCCCAGCATTTT. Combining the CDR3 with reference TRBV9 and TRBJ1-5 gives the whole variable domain DSGVTQTPKHLITATGQRVTLRCSPRSGDLSVYWYQQSLDQGLQFLIQYYNGEERAKGNILERFSAQQFPDLHSELNLSSLELGDSALYFCASSVDGYSHQPQHFGDGTRLSIL.

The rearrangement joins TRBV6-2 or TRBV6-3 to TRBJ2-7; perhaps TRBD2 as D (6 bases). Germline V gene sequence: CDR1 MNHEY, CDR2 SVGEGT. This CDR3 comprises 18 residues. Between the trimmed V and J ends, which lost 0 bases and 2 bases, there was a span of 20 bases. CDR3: CASSYSGNGRDPTYEQYF. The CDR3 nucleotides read TGTGCCAGCAGTTACTCGGGAAACGGGCGGGACCCGACCTACGAGCAGTACTTC.

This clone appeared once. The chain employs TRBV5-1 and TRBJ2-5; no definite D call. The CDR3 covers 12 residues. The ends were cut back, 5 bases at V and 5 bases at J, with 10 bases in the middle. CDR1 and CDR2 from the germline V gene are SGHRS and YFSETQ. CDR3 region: CASRAESETQYF. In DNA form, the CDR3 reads TGCGCCAGCAGGGCTGAAAGTGAGACCCAGTACTTC.

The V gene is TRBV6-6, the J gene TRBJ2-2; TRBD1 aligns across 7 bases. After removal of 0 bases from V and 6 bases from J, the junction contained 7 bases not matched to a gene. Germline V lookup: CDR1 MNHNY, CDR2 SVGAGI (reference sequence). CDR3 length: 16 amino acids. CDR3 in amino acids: CASSYSSTGRAGELFF. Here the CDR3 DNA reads TGTGCCAGCAGTTACTCTTCGACAGGGCGCGCCGGGGAGCTGTTTTTT.

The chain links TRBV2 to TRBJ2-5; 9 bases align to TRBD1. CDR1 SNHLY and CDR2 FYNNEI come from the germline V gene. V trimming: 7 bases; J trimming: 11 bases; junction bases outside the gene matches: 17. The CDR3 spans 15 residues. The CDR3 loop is CASTPRTGEASLQYF. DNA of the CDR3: TGTGCCAGCACCCCTCGGACAGGGGAGGCCAGTCTGCAGTACTTC. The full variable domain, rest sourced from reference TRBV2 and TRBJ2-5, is EPEVTQTPSHQVTQMGQEVILRCVPISNHLYFYWYRQILGQKVEFLVSFYNNEISEKSEIFDDQFSVERPDGSNFTLKIRSTKLEDSAMYFCASTPRTGEASLQYFGPGTRLLVL.

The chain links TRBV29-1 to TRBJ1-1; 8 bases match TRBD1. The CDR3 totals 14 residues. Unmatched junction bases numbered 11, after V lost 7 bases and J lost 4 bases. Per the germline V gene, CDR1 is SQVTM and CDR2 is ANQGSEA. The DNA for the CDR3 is TGCAGCGGAGACTCAGGGGGCCGGAGCACTGAAGCTTTCTTT. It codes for CSGDSGGRSTEAFF.

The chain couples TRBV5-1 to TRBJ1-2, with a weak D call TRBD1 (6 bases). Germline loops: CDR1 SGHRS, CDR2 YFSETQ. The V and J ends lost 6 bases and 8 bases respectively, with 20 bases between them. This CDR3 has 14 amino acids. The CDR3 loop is CASTSEGQGLGYTF. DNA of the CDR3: TGCGCCAGCACCTCCGAGGGTCAGGGGCTGGGCTACACCTTC.

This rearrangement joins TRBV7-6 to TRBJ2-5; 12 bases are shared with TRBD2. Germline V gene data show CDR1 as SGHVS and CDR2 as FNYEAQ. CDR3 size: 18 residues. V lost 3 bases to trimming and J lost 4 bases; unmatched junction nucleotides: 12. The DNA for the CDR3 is TGTGCCAGCAGCTTTCTCGCTAGCGGGGGGGCGCCTGGAGAGACCCAGTACTTC. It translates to CASSFLASGGAPGETQYF.

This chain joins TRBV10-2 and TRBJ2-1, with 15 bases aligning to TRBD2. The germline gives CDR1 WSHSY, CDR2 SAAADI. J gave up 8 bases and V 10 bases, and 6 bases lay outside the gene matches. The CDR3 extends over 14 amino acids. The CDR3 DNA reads TGCGCCACCCGGACTAGCGGGGGGGCCGATGAGCAGTTCTTC. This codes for CATRTSGGADEQFF.

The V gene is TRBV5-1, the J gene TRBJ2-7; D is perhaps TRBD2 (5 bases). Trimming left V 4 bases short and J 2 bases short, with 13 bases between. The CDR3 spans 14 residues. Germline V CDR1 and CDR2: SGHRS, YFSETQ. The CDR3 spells CASSTPEGTYEQYF. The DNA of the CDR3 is TGCGCCAGCAGCACCCCCGAGGGAACCTACGAGCAGTACTTC.

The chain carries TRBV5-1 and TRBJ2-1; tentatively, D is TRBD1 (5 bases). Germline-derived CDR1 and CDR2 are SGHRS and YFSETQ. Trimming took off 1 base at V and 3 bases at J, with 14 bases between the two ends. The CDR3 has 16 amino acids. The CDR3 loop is CASSLRSTGNYNEQFF. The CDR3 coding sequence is TGCGCCAGCAGCTTGCGCTCTACAGGAAACTACAATGAGCAGTTCTTC.

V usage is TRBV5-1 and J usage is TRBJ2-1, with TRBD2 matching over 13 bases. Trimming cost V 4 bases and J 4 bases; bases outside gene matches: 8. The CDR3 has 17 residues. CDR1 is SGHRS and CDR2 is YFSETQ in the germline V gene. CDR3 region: CASSPGGTSGVYNEQFF. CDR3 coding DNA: TGCGCCAGCAGCCCAGGGGGGACTAGCGGGGTGTACAATGAGCAGTTCTTC.

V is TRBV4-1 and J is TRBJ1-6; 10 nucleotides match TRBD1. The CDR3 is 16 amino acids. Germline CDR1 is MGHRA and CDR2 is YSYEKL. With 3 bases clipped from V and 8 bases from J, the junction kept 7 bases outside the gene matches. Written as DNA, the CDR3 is TGCGCCAGCAGCCAGAGGGACAGGGGCCTAGATTCACCCCTCCACTTT. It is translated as CASSQRDRGLDSPLHF.